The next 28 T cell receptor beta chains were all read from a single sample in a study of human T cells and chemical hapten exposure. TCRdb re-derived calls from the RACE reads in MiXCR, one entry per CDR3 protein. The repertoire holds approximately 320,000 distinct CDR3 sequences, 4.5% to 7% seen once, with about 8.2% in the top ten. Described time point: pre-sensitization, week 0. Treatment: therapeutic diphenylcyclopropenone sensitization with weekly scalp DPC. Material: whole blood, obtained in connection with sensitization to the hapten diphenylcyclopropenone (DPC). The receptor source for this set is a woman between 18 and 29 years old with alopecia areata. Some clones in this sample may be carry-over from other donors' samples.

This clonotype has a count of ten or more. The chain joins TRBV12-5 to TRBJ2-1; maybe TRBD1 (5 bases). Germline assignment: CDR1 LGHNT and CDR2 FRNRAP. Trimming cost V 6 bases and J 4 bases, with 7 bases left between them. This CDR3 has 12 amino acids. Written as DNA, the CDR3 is TGTGCTAGTGGCTCAGGGTACAATGAGCAGTTCTTC. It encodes CASGSGYNEQFF.

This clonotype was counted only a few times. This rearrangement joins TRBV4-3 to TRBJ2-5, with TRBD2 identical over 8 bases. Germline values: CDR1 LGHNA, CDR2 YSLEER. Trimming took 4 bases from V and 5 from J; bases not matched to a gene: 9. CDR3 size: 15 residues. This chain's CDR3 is CASSLGSGVRETQYF. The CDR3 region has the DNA TGCGCCAGCAGCCTGGGTAGCGGGGTGCGCGAGACCCAGTACTTC.

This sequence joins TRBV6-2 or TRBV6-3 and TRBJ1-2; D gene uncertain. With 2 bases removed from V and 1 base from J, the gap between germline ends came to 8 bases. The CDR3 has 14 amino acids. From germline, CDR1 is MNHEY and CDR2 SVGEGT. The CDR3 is CASSYPTLNYGYTF. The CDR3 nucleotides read TGTGCCAGCAGTTACCCGACACTTAACTATGGCTACACCTTC.

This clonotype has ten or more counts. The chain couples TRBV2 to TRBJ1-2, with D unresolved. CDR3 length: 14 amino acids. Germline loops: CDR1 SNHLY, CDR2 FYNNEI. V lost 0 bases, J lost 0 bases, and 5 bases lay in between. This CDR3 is CASSEAAANYGYTF. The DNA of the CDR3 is TGTGCCAGCAGTGAAGCGGCAGCTAACTATGGCTACACCTTC.

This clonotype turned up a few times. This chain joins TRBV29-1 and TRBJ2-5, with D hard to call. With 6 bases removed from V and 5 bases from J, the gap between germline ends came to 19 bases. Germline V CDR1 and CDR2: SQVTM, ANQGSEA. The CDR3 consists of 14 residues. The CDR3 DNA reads TGCAGCGTCTCACCCAGTGGGGTAGAGGAGACCCAGTACTTC. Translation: CSVSPSGVEETQYF.

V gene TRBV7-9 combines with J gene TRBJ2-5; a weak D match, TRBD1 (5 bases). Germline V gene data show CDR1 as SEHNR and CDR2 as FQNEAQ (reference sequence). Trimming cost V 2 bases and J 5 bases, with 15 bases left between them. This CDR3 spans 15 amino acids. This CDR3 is CASSLLGAEDETQYF. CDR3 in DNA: TGTGCCAGCAGCTTATTAGGGGCCGAGGACGAGACCCAGTACTTC.

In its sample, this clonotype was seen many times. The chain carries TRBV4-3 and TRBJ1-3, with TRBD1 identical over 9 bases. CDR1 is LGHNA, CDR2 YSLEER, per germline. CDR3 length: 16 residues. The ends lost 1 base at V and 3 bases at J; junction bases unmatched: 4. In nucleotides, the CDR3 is TGCGCCAGCAGCCAAGTGACAGGGGGAGGTGGAAACACCATATATTTT. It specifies CASSQVTGGGGNTIYF.

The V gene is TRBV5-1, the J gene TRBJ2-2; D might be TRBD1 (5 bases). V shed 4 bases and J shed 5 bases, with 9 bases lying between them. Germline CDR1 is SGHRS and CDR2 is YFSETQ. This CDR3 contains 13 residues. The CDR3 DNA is TGCGCCAGCAGCGTTGACAGAACCGGGGAGCTGTTTTTT. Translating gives CASSVDRTGELFF.

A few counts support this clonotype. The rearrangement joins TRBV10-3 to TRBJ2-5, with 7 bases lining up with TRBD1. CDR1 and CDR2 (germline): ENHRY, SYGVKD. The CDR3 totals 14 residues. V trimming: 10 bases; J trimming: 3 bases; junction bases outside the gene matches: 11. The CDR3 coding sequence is TGTGCCACCTCCCCTACAGGGGAGAAAGAGACCCAGTACTTC. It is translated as CATSPTGEKETQYF.

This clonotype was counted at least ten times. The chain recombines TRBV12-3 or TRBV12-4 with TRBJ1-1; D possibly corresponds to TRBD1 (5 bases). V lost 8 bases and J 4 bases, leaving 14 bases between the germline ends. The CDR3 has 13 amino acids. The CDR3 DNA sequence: TGTGCCAGCTTCGGGGGAGGGTTCACTGAAGCTTTCTTT. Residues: CASFGGGFTEAFF.

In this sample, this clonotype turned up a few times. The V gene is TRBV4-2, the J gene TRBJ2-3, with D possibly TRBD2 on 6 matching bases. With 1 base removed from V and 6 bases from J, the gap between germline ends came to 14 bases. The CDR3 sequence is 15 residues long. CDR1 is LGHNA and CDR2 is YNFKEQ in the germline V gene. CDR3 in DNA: TGTGCCAGCAGCCAAGGGCAGGGTCGGGGGGATACGCAGTATTTT. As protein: CASSQGQGRGDTQYF.

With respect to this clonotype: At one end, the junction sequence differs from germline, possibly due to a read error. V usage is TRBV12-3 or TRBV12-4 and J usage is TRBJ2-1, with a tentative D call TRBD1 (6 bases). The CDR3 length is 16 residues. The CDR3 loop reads CASSLLGQSSYNDQFF. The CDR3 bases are TGTGCCAGCAGTTTACTCGGACAGAGCTCCTACAATGACCAGTTCTTC.

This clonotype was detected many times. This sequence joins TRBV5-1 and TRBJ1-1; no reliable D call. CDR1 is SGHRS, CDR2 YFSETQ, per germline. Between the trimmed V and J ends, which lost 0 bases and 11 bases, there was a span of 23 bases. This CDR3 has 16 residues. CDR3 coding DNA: TGCGCCAGCAGCTTGGCCGGAACAGCTCAAGATGTTGTTGCTTTCTTT. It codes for CASSLAGTAQDVVAFF.

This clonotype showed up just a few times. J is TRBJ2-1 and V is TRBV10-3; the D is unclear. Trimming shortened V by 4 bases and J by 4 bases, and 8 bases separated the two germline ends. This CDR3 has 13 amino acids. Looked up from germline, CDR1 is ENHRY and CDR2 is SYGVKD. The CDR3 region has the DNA TGTGCCATCAGTGGGGCTGAATACAATGAGCAGTTCTTC. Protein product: CAISGAEYNEQFF.

The chain's CDR3 is CSARGKAGREEKLFF. The CDR3 nucleotides read TGCAGTGCTAGAGGGAAGGCGGGAAGAGAAGAAAAACTGTTTTTT. V and J are TRBV20-1 and TRBJ1-4; D ambiguous. CDR3 length: 15 residues. CDR1 is DFQATT, CDR2 SNEGSKA, per germline (reference sequence). Trimming removed 1 base at V and 8 bases at J, with 17 bases between.

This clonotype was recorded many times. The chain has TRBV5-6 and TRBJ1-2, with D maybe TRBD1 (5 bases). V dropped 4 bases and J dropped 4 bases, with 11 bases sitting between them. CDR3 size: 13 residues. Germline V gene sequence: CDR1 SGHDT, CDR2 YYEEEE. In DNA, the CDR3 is TGTGCCAGCAGCCAACAGGATTTCTATGGCTACACCTTC. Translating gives CASSQQDFYGYTF.

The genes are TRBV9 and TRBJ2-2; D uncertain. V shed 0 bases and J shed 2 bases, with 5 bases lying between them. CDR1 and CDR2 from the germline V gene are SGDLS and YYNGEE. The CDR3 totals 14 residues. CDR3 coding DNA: TGTGCCAGCAGCGTAGTGGGCAACACCGGGGAGCTGTTTTTT. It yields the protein CASSVVGNTGELFF.

CDR3 amino acids: CSVQGSNMNTEAFF. CDR3 bases: TGCAGCGTGCAGGGGAGTAACATGAACACTGAAGCTTTCTTT. This chain uses TRBV29-1 with TRBJ1-1, with D possibly being TRBD1 (6 bases). The CDR3 runs to 14 residues. Trimming left V 6 bases short and J 0 bases short, with 14 bases between. Germline V gene lookup returns CDR1 SQVTM and CDR2 ANQGSEA.

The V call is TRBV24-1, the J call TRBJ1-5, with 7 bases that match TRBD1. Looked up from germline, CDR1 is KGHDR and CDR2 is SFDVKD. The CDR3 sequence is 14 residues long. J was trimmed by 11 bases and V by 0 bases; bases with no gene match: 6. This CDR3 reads CATSDLDRAPAQHF. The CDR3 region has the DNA TGTGCCACCAGTGATTTGGACAGGGCCCCCGCCCAGCATTTT.

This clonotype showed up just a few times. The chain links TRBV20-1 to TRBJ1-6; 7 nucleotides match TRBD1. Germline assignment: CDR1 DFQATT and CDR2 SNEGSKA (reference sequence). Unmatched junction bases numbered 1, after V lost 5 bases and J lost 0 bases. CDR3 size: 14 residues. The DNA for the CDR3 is TGCAGTGCTCAGGGGGTCTCCTATAATTCACCCCTCCACTTT. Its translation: CSAQGVSYNSPLHF.

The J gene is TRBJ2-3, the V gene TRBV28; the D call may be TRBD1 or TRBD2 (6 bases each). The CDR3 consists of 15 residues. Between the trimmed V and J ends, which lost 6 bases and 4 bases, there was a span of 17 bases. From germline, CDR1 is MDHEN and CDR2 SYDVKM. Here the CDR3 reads CASSRDTGAPDTQYF. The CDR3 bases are TGTGCCAGCAGCCGGGACACGGGGGCCCCAGATACGCAGTATTTT.

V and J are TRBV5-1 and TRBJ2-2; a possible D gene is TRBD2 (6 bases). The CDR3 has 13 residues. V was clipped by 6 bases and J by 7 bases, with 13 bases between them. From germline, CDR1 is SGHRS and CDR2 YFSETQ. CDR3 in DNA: TGCGCCAGCAAGCCTAGCGAGGGCGGGGAGCTGTTTTTT. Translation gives CASKPSEGGELFF.

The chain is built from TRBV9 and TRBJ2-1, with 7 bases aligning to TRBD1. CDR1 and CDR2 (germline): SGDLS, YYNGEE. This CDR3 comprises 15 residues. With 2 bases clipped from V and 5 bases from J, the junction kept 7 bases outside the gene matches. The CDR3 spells CASSVDIGQDNEQFF. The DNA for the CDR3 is TGTGCCAGCAGCGTCGACATCGGACAGGACAATGAGCAGTTCTTC.

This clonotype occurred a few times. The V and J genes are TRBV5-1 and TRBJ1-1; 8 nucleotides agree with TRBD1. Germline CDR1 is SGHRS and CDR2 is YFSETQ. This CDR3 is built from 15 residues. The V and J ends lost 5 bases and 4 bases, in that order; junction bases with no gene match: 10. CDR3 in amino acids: CASSPIQGASTEAFF. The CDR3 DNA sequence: TGCGCCAGCAGTCCAATCCAGGGGGCGAGCACTGAAGCTTTCTTT. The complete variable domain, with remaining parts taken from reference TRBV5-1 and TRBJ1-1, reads KAGVTQTPRYLIKTRGQQVTLSCSPISGHRSVSWYQQTPGQGLQFLFEYFSETQRNKGNFPGRFSGRQFSNSRSEMNVSTLELGDSALYLCASSPIQGASTEAFFGQGTRLTVV.

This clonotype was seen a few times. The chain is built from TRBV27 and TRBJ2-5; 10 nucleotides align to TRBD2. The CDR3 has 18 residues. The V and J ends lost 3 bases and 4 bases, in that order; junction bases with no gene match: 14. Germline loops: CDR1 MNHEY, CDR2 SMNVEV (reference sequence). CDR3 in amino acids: CASSLLGASGGGRETQYF. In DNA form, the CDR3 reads TGTGCCAGCAGTTTGTTAGGGGCTAGCGGGGGAGGGAGAGAGACCCAGTACTTC.

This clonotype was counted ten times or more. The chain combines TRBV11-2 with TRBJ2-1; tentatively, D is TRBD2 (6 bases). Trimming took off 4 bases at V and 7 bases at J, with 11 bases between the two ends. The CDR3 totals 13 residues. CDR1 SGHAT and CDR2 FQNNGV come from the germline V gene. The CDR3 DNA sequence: TGTGCCAGCAGCTCGGGACTGGAGAATGAGCAGTTCTTC. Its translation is CASSSGLENEQFF.

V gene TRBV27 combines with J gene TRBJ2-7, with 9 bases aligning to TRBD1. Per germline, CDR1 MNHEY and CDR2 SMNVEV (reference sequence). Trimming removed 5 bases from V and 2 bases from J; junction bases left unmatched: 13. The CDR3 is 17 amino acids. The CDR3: CASSPNHGQGPPYEQYF. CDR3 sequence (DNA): TGTGCCAGCAGTCCAAACCACGGACAGGGGCCTCCCTACGAGCAGTACTTC.

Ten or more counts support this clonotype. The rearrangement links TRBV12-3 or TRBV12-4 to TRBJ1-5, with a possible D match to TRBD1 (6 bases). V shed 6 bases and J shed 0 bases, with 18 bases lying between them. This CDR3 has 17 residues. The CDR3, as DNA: TGTGCCAGCAGCTCCTCCGGACAGAGCTTTAGCAATCAGCCCCAGCATTTT. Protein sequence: CASSSSGQSFSNQPQHF.